This is a list of T cell receptor beta chains from one sample in a study of response to subunit inactivated influenza vaccine. Via MiXCR, TCRdb re-called the RT-PCR reads, giving one row per CDR3 protein. Of 150,000 or so distinct CDR3 sequences detected, approximately 10% appear once; the ten largest clones hold about an eighth. This specimen consisted of non-naive T cells sorted from PBMCs, obtained more than 35 days after vaccination. These receptors all stem from a man in his fifties who received an inactivated influenza vaccine. Each CDR3 is given with its conserved first and last residue. The D gene is left open where the match is weak. Rows may omit the clone size; those that give it use once, few, many or a size class.

>many|.|TRBV4-3|TRBJ2-7
TGCGCCAGCAGCCAAGATTTCCTAGGGGACTCCTACGAGCAGTACTTC
CASSQDFLGDSYEQYF
>.|TRBD1|TRBV4-3|TRBJ2-7
TGCGCCAGCAGCCAAGATGCACAGGGGGATCACGAGCAGTACTTC
CASSQDAQGDHEQYF
>.|.|TRBV3-1|TRBJ2-2
TGTGCCAGCAGCCAAGATGGACCTCGGCAGGGGGGCAACACCGGGGAGCTGTTTTTT
CASSQDGPRQGGNTGELFF
>many|.|TRBV5-1|TRBJ2-3
TGCGCCAGCAGCCTCGAAGCCGCCTCCGCTAGCACAGATACGCAGTATTTT
CASSLEAASASTDTQYF
>few|TRBD2|TRBV28|TRBJ2-7
TGTGCCAGCAGTCCACCACCGGGACTAGCGAAAGTAATGGGCGAGCAGTACTTC
CASSPPPGLAKVMGEQYF
>few|.|TRBV10-3|TRBJ1-2
TGTGCCATCAGTCAGGAGCGGGTGGAGGGCTACACCTTC
CAISQERVEGYTF
>few|TRBD1|TRBV5-5|TRBJ2-7
TGTGCCAGCACGGGACAGCTGTTTATCTACGAGCAGTACTTC
CASTGQLFIYEQYF
>many|.|TRBV7-8|TRBJ1-2
TGTGCCAGCAGTAACCCGGAGAGAGGTGTCTATGGCTACACCTTC
CASSNPERGVYGYTF
>.|.|TRBV20-1|TRBJ2-2
TGCAGTGCTCTCCCCGGGGGAAAGGGGAAGCTGTTTTTT
CSALPGGKGKLFF
>many|.|TRBV11-2|TRBJ2-3
TGTGCCAGCAGCTTAGGTCTCCTAGCGCTAAGCACAGATACGCAGTATTTT
CASSLGLLALSTDTQYF
>.|.|TRBV5-1|TRBJ1-1
TGCGCCAGCAGCAGGCGGGGGGTAGGTGAAGCTTTCTTT
CASSRRGVGEAFF
>.|TRBD2|TRBV11-2|TRBJ2-7
TGTGCCAGCAGCCCGTTGACTAGCGGGCCGATTCCCTACGAGCAGTACTTC
CASSPLTSGPIPYEQYF
>few|.|TRBV3-1|TRBJ2-7
TGTGCCAGCAGCCAATCCCCTGTGTACGAGCAGTACTTC
CASSQSPVYEQYF
>few|TRBD1|TRBV7-9|TRBJ1-5
TGTGCCAGCAGCATGGGACAGGGTGTACAGCCCCAGCATTTT
CASSMGQGVQPQHF
>few|.|TRBV2|TRBJ2-6
TGTGCCCTCAGTCCCGCCGGAGGGTGGGGCTCTGGGGCCAACGTCCTGACTTTC
CALSPAGGWGSGANVLTF
>many|.|TRBV5-1|TRBJ2-7
TGCGCCAGCAGCTTTCAGGGGTCCTACGAGCAGTACTTC
CASSFQGSYEQYF
>.|.|TRBV7-9|TRBJ1-2
TGTGCCAGCAGCCGTGGTGGTGCGCTCCAGCGGACCTATGGCTACACCTTC
CASSRGGALQRTYGYTF
>.|.|TRBV29-1|TRBJ2-7
TGCAGCGCCGCTCGGGGCGGGGAATCCTACGAGCAGTACTTC
CSAARGGESYEQYF
>few|TRBD2|TRBV20-1|TRBJ2-1
TGCAGTGCTAGAGACTCCTGGACTAGCGGGAGGGCCAATGAGCAGTTCTTC
CSARDSWTSGRANEQFF
>.|TRBD2|TRBV11-1|TRBJ2-1
TGTGCCAGCAGCCTTGCGGGACTAGCGGGACGTGAGCAGTTCTTC
CASSLAGLAGREQFF
>few|.|TRBV30|TRBJ1-1
TGTGCCTGGACCCGGGTGGTGAGAGGGGAAGCTTTCTTT
CAWTRVVRGEAFF
>.|TRBD1|TRBV7-8|TRBJ2-5
TGTGCCAGCAGCATGCCAGGGGGCGTACGTTACTTC
CASSMPGGVRYF
>few|.|TRBV15|TRBJ2-2
TGTGCCACCAGCAGAGATTTCAGGGAAACCGGGGAGCTGTTTTTT
CATSRDFRETGELFF
>many|.|TRBV7-2|TRBJ2-3
TGTGCCAGCAGCTCAGACAGCACAGATACGCAGTATTTT
CASSSDSTDTQYF
>many|.|TRBV28|TRBJ1-2
TGTGCCAGCAGTGAACGACAGGAGTATGGCTACACCTTC
CASSERQEYGYTF
>.|TRBD2|TRBV4-3|TRBJ2-2
TGCGCCAGCAGCCAAGGACTAGCCCTGAGGACCGGGGAGCTGTTTTTT
CASSQGLALRTGELFF
>.|TRBD1|TRBV5-8|TRBJ1-5
TGTGCCAGCAGTGGACAGGTTGTAGGCAATCAGCCCCAGCATTTT
CASSGQVVGNQPQHF